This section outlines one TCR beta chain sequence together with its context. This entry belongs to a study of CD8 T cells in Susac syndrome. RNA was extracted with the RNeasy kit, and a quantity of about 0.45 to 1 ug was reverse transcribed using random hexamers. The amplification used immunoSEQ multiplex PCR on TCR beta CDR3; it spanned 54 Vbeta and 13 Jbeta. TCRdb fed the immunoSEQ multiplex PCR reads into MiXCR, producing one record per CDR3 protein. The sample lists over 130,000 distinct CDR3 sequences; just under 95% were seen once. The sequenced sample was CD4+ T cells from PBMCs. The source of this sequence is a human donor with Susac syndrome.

CDR3 in amino acids: CASSQAATASSSYNEQFF. CDR3 nucleotide sequence: TGCGCCAGCAGCCAAGCGGCGACAGCGTCCAGCTCCTACAATGAGCAGTTCTTC. The J gene is TRBJ2-1, the V gene TRBV4-1; D is perhaps TRBD1 (5 bases). Per the germline V gene, CDR1 is MGHRA and CDR2 is YSYEKL. Trimming removed 1 base from V and 0 bases from J, with 16 bases in between. This CDR3 spans 18 amino acids.